This record looks at one TCR beta chain sequence and its context. The target of this receptor is not known. Base-call qualities are not available, and no considerably larger clone is one nucleotide away. The CDR3 regions of human TCRbeta chains were analyzed by immunosequencing. The paper's data handling went like this. TCRs in the repertoires were matched against a reference library of SARS-CoV-2-specific TCRs that had been generated with the MIRA antigen-specificity platform. Breadth meant the fraction of unique TCRs that were SARS-CoV-2-associated, whereas depth meant the fraction of total T cells that were SARS-CoV-2-associated. Using the MIRA data, each spike-specific TCR was assigned both to the spike region to which the TCR was reactive and to a CD4 or CD8 class. Log10-transformed breadth and depth values were compared by one-way ANOVA with Sidak's multiple comparisons tests. The clones in this table, taken by TCRdb from immuneACCESS, are in-frame only. Not every clone is retained; where verified, under half of the shortfall comes from an unresolved V gene, and the cause of the rest is unknown. V, J and clone size are taken as reported in that table, and D and trimming were inferred from the DNA itself. This sample comprises 65,000 to 70,000 clones, about 80% of them detected only once. 9.5% to 13% of the sample lies in the top ten.

The data belong to a study of T cell responses to AZD1222 COVID-19 vaccine (dated by TCRdb to the early 2020s). Study-wide context: AZD1222 recipients whose second dose came at about 4 weeks and those whose second dose came at about 12 weeks were combined into one group, since spike-specific TCR depth and breadth did not differ between the two schedules. TCR sequencing was performed for about 250 trial participants, of whom some 200 were given two doses of AZD1222 and around 25 were given two doses of MenACWY control vaccine. Trial participants were enrolled into age subgroups of 18-55, 56-69 and 70-plus years, which contained roughly 150, 30 and 60 TCR-sequenced participants, respectively.

The time point label for this specimen denotes: baseline before first vaccination. Samples from vaccinated people were obtained from the UK trials COV001 and COV002, which included a single-blind randomized controlled phase 2/3 trial of AZD1222 (ChAdOx1 nCoV-19) in healthy adults. For TCRbeta chain sequencing, PBMC samples were collected from trial participants at day 0 and at day 28 after the second dose. What the work shows at the level of the full study, not this receptor alone: Spike-specific TCR breadth and depth rose significantly after two AZD1222 doses compared with day 0 and with MenACWY recipients. Most participants were white British and females outnumbered males, and the authors suggested that clonal diversity may have been underestimated. Conclusions about previously exposed vaccinees are limited because only six or seven AZD1222 recipients were SARS-CoV-2 seropositive at baseline. Nearly half of unique spike-specific TCRs reportedly recognized epitopes outside regions mutated in the B.1.351 and B.1.1.7 variants. The whole spike protein was spanned by vaccine-associated CD4 TCRs, and dominant responses were seen in regions 160-218 and 743-854. Because no samples from the day 14 peak response were available, repertoires could be characterized only after the peak T cell response. In the small 56-69-year group, the increase in depth fell short of significance, most likely because of low power.

CDR1 SNHLY and CDR2 FYNNEI were looked up in the germline V gene. The CDR3 contains 12 residues, cysteine and phenylalanine counted. The kept DNA is CDR3 alone, 36 bases in frame from the first base. From V the trimming removes 8 bases and from J it removes 11 bases, while the gene matches leave 11 bases of the junction unaccounted for. The source was peripheral blood, collected on day 0 of AZD1222 vaccination. The sequence joins TRBV2 to TRBJ2-7, and 8 junction bases match TRBD2. This TCR was sampled from an adult in good health. The DNA is TGTGCCAGCCGTTTAGCGGGGAGTTTGGAGTACTTC. It codes for CASRLAGSLEYF.